The 5 T cell receptor beta chains presented below share a single source sample, sequenced in a study of STAT5B mutations in CD4+ large granular lymphocyte leukemia. Here immunoSEQ multiplex PCR was the method, and the copy in TCRdb shows in-frame clones only, minus some. The sample has 9,500 to 10,000 clones, 70% to 85% seen once. Sequenced input: PBMCs. The receptors derive from a man aged 55 to 70 with CD4+ T-cell large granular lymphocyte leukemia.

This sequence joins TRBV30 and TRBJ1-1; D is ambiguous. Germline assignment: CDR1 GTSNPN and CDR2 SVGIG (reference sequence). The V end was cut by 0 bases, the J end by 2 bases, with 16 bases between. The length of the CDR3 is 16 residues. The CDR3 nucleotides are TGTGCCTGGAGTGTGCCCCAGGTGAGCGGCAACACTGAAGCTTTCTTT. Amino acids: CAWSVPQVSGNTEAFF.

The chain combines TRBV18 with TRBJ2-3, with D unclear. The V and J ends lost 5 bases and 0 bases respectively, with 12 bases between them. CDR3 size: 15 residues. Looked up from germline, CDR1 is KGHSH and CDR2 is LQKENI. The CDR3 spells CASSFSPASTDTQYF. The CDR3 coding sequence is TGTGCCAGCTCATTTTCCCCGGCTAGCACAGATACGCAGTATTTT. Full variable domain (rest looked up from reference TRBV18 and TRBJ2-3): NAGVMQNPRHLVRRRGQEARLRCSPMKGHSHVYWYRQLPEEGLKFMVYLQKENIIDESGMPKERFSAEFPKEGPSILRIQQVVRGDSAAYFCASSFSPASTDTQYFGPGTRLTVL.

The gene calls are TRBV15 and TRBJ1-5; unclear D gene. In germline, CDR1 is LNHNV, CDR2 YYDKDF (reference sequence). Trimming pared 4 bases from V and 5 bases from J, leaving 15 bases between. There are 15 residues in the CDR3. CDR3 nucleotides: TGTGCCACCAGCACTCTCGGACGGGGAGATCAGCCCCAGCATTTT. This encodes CATSTLGRGDQPQHF.

A single count supports this clone. This rearrangement joins TRBV29-1 to TRBJ1-2; possible D gene TRBD1, 6 bases. Trimming pared 6 bases from V and 8 bases from J, leaving 19 bases between. Germline V gives CDR1 SQVTM, CDR2 ANQGSEA. The CDR3 consists of 13 residues. The DNA for the CDR3 is TGCAGCGTCACGCCCTGGACAGAGAGAGGCTACACCTTC. Translation gives CSVTPWTERGYTF. The variable domain in full, completed from reference TRBV29-1 and TRBJ1-2, reads SAVISQKPSRDICQRGTSLTIQCQVDSQVTMMFWYRQQPGQSLTLIATANQGSEATYESGFVIDKFPISRPNLTFSTLTVSNMSPEDSSIYLCSVTPWTERGYTFGSGTRLTVV.

The CDR3 here is CASSLNSFAGTDTQYF. CDR3 sequence (DNA): TGCGCCAGCAGCCTCAACTCGTTTGCGGGCACAGATACGCAGTATTTT. This rearrangement joins TRBV5-1 to TRBJ2-3, with D unclear. There are 16 residues in the CDR3. Trimming removed 4 bases from V and 1 base from J, with 16 bases in between. Looked up from germline, CDR1 is SGHRS and CDR2 is YFSETQ.